The present TCR beta chain was sequenced within a study of response to subunit inactivated influenza vaccine. Study results and caveats: It was suggested by the authors that few new T cells are recruited by each seasonal influenza vaccination.

Only a few counts were recorded for this clonotype. Its antigen is unidentified. TCRdb independently ran MiXCR on the RT-PCR reads; one entry per CDR3 protein. This sample carries around 790,000 distinct CDR3 sequences, 21% of them seen once, and the ten largest clones take roughly 10%. Trimming removed 5 bases from V and 6 bases from J; junction bases left unmatched: 4. The CDR3 has 14 amino acids. The chain uses TRBV12-3 or TRBV12-4 and TRBJ2-2; 9 nucleotides agree with TRBD1. This sequence originates from a man over 45 who received an inactivated influenza vaccine. The sample consisted of PBMCs from blood, taken about 5 days after vaccination. The CDR3 coding sequence is TGTGCCAGCAGTAAACAGGGGGCGGCCGGGGAGCTGTTTTTT. Amino acid sequence: CASSKQGAAGELFF.